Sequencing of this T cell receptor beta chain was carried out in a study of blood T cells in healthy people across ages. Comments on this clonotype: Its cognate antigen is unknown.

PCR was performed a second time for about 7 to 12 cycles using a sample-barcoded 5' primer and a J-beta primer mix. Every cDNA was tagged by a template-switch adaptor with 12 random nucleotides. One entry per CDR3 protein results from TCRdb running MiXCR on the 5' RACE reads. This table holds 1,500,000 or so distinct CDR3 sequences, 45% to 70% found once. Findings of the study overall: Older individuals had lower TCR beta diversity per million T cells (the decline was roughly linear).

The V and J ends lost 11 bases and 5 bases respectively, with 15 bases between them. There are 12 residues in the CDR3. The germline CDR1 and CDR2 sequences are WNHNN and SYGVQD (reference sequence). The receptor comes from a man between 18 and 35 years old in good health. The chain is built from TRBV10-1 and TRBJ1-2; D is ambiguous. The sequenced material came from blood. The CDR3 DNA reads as TGCGCCGGGGAGACCCAGGTGTATGGCTACACCTTC. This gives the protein CAGETQVYGYTF.